These T cell receptor beta chains were read from a single sample in a study of blood T cell repertoires in COVID-19. TCRdb's table, derived via immunoSEQ multiplex PCR, lists solely in-frame clones and lacks some. The repertoire includes about 100,000 clones, approximately 86% of them detected once, and approximately 5% sits in the top ten. Sequences were obtained from peripheral blood. The receptor set was obtained from a human donor in a cohort sampled during active COVID-19. Each CDR3 is given with its conserved first and last residue. The D gene is left open where the match is weak. Size is omitted from some rows. Given values are once, few, many or a class for expanded clones.

>TRBD1|-|TRBJ2-2|TRBV6-2/TRBV6-3
CASSWDRGRKANTGELFF
TGTGCCAGCAGTTGGGACAGGGGGCGGAAAGCGAACACCGGGGAGCTGTTTTTT
>TRBD1|many|TRBJ1-5|TRBV28
CASSLQRGTGIIKEHF
TGTGCCAGCAGTCTCCAGAGAGGGACAGGGATAATCAAAGAGCATTTT
>-|-|TRBJ1-2|TRBV12-5
CASGLVLDGEVRGRKNYGYTF
TGTGCTAGTGGTTTGGTACTTGATGGGGAAGTTCGGGGGAGGAAAAACTATGGCTACACCTTC
>-|-|TRBJ2-7|TRBV12-1
CASSFQGTSGSSYEQYF
TGTGCCAGCAGCTTCCAGGGGACTAGCGGGAGCTCCTACGAGCAGTACTTC
>TRBD1|-|TRBJ1-2|TRBV7-2
CASRAGGNYGYTF
TGTGCCAGCAGGGCAGGGGGCAACTATGGCTACACCTTC
>-|-|TRBJ2-1|TRBV24-1
CATSLRSGSYNEQFF
TGTGCCACCAGCCTTCGGAGCGGCTCCTACAATGAGCAGTTCTTC
>-|-|TRBJ2-1|TRBV5-1
CASSFVSGAYNEQFF
TGCGCCAGCAGCTTTGTGAGCGGAGCCTACAATGAGCAGTTCTTC
>-|-|TRBJ2-7|TRBV5-1
CASSSQFPGQSYEQYF
TGCGCCAGCAGCAGCCAATTCCCGGGACAAAGCTACGAGCAGTACTTC
>TRBD2|-|TRBJ2-1|TRBV27
CASSFEGRASYNEQFF
TGTGCCAGCAGTTTTGAAGGGAGGGCCTCCTACAATGAGCAGTTCTTC
>-|-|TRBJ1-6|TRBV7-2
CASSLALTGFNSPLHF
TGTGCCAGCAGCTTAGCACTGACAGGTTTTAATTCACCCCTCCACTTT
>-|-|TRBJ1-1|TRBV14
CASSQELYSVAFF
TGTGCCAGCAGCCAAGAGTTGTATAGCGTAGCTTTCTTT
>-|once|TRBJ2-7|TRBV6-5
CASSYRGGGYEQYF
TGTGCCAGCAGTTACCGAGGGGGGGGCTACGAGCAGTACTTC
>-|-|TRBJ2-7|TRBV2
CASSEEAGPYEQYF
TGTGCCAGCAGTGAAGAGGCAGGCCCGTACGAGCAGTACTTC
>-|-|TRBJ2-3|TRBV5-4
CASSSNTDTQYF
TGTGCCAGCAGCTCTAACACAGATACGCAGTATTTT
>-|once|TRBJ2-3|TRBV19
CASSIRRDSLPLF
TGTGCCAGTAGTATCCGCCGGGACTCGCTACCGCTATTT
>TRBD1|-|TRBJ2-2|TRBV18
CASSPGQGNRGGELFF
TGTGCCAGCTCACCGGGACAGGGGAATCGAGGCGGGGAGCTGTTTTTT
>-|-|TRBJ2-3|TRBV9
CASSVGLGRVVIGTDTQYF
TGTGCCAGCAGCGTAGGGCTGGGCAGGGTGGTGATCGGGACAGATACGCAGTATTTT
>TRBD1|-|TRBJ2-1|TRBV19
CASQKPGTGGRNEQFF
TGTGCCAGTCAAAAACCCGGGACAGGGGGACGCAATGAGCAGTTCTTC
>TRBD2|-|TRBJ2-7|TRBV3-1/TRBV3-2
CASSHGLGAPYEQYF
TGTGCCAGCAGCCACGGACTAGGGGCGCCCTACGAGCAGTACTTC
>-|-|TRBJ2-6|TRBV27
CASTEQTGIPGANVLTF
TGTGCCAGCACCGAGCAGACGGGGATCCCTGGGGCCAACGTCCTGACTTTC
>-|-|TRBJ1-4|TRBV6-5
CASSYSRQRTNEKLFF
TGTGCCAGCAGTTACTCGAGACAGAGAACGAATGAAAAACTGTTTTTT
>-|-|TRBJ2-3|TRBV5-6
CASSLRSWAPSTDTQYF
TGTGCCAGCAGCTTGAGGTCTTGGGCACCGAGCACAGATACGCAGTATTTT
>TRBD1|-|TRBJ1-3|TRBV29-1
CSVAGTAGNTIYF
TGCAGCGTCGCAGGGACAGCCGGAAACACCATATATTTT
>-|-|TRBJ1-1|TRBV7-9
CASSLVSDYTEAFF
TGTGCCAGCAGCTTGGTGAGCGACTACACTGAAGCTTTCTTT
>-|-|TRBJ2-5|TRBV3-1/TRBV3-2
CASSQDFHSGTGETQYF
TGTGCCAGCAGCCAAGATTTCCACAGTGGGACTGGAGAGACCCAGTACTTC
>-|-|TRBJ2-6|TRBV3-1/TRBV3-2
CASSPTIDNVLTF
TGTGCCAGCAGTCCTACCATAGACAACGTCCTGACTTTC
>-|-|TRBJ2-2|TRBV25-1
CASTTGGTGELFF
TGTGCCAGCACAACCGGTGGCACCGGGGAGCTGTTTTTT
>TRBD2|once|TRBJ2-1|TRBV6-5
CASSQSGSSDEQFF
TGTGCCAGCAGTCAAAGCGGGAGCAGCGATGAGCAGTTCTTC
>-|-|TRBJ1-6|TRBV15
CATSRVLRRQGSYNSPLHF
TGTGCCACCAGCAGAGTATTACGACGGCAGGGCTCCTATAATTCACCCCTCCACTTT
>TRBD2|-|TRBJ2-3|TRBV9
CASSVAGSGIRTDTQYF
TGTGCCAGCAGCGTAGCTGGGAGCGGGATTCGCACAGATACGCAGTATTTT
>TRBD1|-|TRBJ1-2|TRBV5-1
CASSKDRLGYTF
TGCGCCAGCAGCAAGGACAGGTTGGGCTACACCTTC
>TRBD1|-|TRBJ2-2|TRBV6-5
CASRAGGHTGELFF
TGTGCCAGCAGGGCAGGGGGACACACCGGGGAGCTGTTTTTT
>TRBD1|-|TRBJ1-1|TRBV5-6
CASSSTGGRTEAFF
TGTGCCAGCAGCTCTACAGGGGGTAGGACTGAAGCTTTCTTT
>TRBD2|once|TRBJ2-7|TRBV28
CASATLRRESYEQYF
TGTGCCAGCGCTACCCTCAGGCGGGAGAGCTACGAGCAGTACTTC
>-|-|TRBJ2-1|TRBV28
CASSSAGSFYEQFF
TGTGCCAGCAGTTCTGCCGGGAGTTTCTATGAGCAGTTCTTC
>-|-|TRBJ2-7|TRBV7-2
CASSLGDSSYEQYF
TGTGCCAGCAGCTTAGGAGACAGTTCCTACGAGCAGTACTTC
>TRBD2|-|TRBJ2-1|TRBV14
CASSQAREGPYNEQFF
TGTGCCAGCAGCCAAGCGAGGGAGGGCCCCTACAATGAGCAGTTCTTC
>TRBD1|-|TRBJ1-1|TRBV9
CASSPPGQGAPNTEAFF
TGTGCCAGCAGCCCGCCGGGACAGGGGGCTCCGAACACTGAAGCTTTCTTT
>TRBD2|-|TRBJ2-2|TRBV25-1
CASSDGGREAGELFF
TGTGCCAGCAGTGATGGCGGGAGAGAAGCCGGGGAGCTGTTTTTT
>TRBD2|-|TRBJ2-2|TRBV6-6
CASSYPLAGGTGELFF
TGTGCCAGCAGTTACCCCCTAGCGGGAGGAACCGGGGAGCTGTTTTTT
>TRBD1|once|TRBJ1-2|TRBV19
CASSPPDRDDGYTF
TGTGCCAGTAGTCCGCCGGACAGGGACGATGGCTACACCTTC
>TRBD1|many|TRBJ2-2|TRBV6-2/TRBV6-3
CASSRTGGEGGELFF
TGTGCCAGCAGCCGCACAGGGGGCGAGGGCGGGGAGCTGTTTTTT
>TRBD1|-|TRBJ1-5|TRBV19
CASSRDRVGNQPQHF
TGTGCCAGTAGTCGTGACAGGGTGGGCAATCAGCCCCAGCATTTT
>-|-|TRBJ2-5|TRBV7-2
CASSLGPGQETQYF
TGTGCCAGCAGCTTAGGACCGGGCCAAGAGACCCAGTACTTC
>-|once|TRBJ2-7|TRBV4-1
CASSFRQAPTYEQYF
TGCGCCAGCAGCTTCAGACAGGCACCTACCTACGAGCAGTACTTC
>-|-|TRBJ2-2|TRBV10-2
CASSLTNTGELFF
TGCGCCAGCAGCCTAACGAACACCGGGGAGCTGTTTTTT
>TRBD1|-|TRBJ2-7|TRBV27
CASSYKQGNTNEQYF
TGTGCCAGCAGTTATAAACAGGGGAATACAAACGAGCAGTACTTC
>-|-|TRBJ2-6|TRBV28
CASSKFVSGANVLTF
TGTGCCAGCAGTAAATTTGTATCTGGGGCCAACGTCCTGACTTTC
>-|-|TRBJ2-7|TRBV7-7
CASSLGDSGVYEQYF
TGTGCTAGCAGCTTAGGGGACTCGGGAGTTTACGAGCAGTACTTC
>-|few|TRBJ1-6|TRBV19
CASSISLTRDSPLHF
TGTGCCAGTAGTATTAGTCTCACGCGGGATTCACCCCTCCACTTT
>-|-|TRBJ2-1|TRBV21-1
CASSKVRLVGRSSYNEQFF
TGTGCCAGCAGCAAAGTTCGGCTAGTAGGGAGGAGCTCCTACAATGAGCAGTTCTTC
>TRBD2|once|TRBJ2-7|TRBV5-1
CASSLKTSDYEQYF
TGCGCCAGCAGCTTGAAGACTAGCGACTACGAGCAGTACTTC
>TRBD1|once|TRBJ1-5|TRBV27
CASQDGGRGPLWNQPQHF
TGTGCCAGCCAGGATGGCGGCAGGGGGCCCTTATGGAATCAGCCCCAGCATTTT